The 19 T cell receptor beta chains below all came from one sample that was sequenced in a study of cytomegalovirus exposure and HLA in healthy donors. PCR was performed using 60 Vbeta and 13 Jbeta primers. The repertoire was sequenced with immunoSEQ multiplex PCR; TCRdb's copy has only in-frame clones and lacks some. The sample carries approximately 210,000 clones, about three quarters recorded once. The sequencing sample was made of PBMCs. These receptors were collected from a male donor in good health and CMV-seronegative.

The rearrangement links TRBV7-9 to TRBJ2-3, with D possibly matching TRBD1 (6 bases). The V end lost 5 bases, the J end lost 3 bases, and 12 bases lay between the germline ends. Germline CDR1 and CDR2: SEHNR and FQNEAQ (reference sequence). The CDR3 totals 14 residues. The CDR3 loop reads CASSQRDRTDTQYF. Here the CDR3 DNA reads TGTGCCAGCAGCCAACGAGACAGGACAGATACGCAGTATTTT.

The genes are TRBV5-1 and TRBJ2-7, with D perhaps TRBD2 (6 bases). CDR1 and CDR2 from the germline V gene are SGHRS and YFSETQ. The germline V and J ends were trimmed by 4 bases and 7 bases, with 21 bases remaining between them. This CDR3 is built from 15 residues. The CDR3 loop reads CASSDDGTYLREQYF. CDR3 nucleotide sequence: TGCGCCAGCAGCGACGACGGGACTTACCTCAGGGAGCAGTACTTC.

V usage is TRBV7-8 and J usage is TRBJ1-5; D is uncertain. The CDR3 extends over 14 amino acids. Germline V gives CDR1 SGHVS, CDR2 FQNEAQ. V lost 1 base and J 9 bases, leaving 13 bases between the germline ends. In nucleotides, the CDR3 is TGTGCCAGCAGCTTAGATGCAGGTCGGGGGCCCCAGCATTTT. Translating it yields CASSLDAGRGPQHF. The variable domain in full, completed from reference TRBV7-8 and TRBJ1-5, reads GAGVSQSPRYKVAKRGQDVALRCDPISGHVSLFWYQQALGQGPEFLTYFQNEAQLDKSGLPSDRFFAERPEGSVSTLKIQRTQQEDSAVYLCASSLDAGRGPQHFGDGTRLSIL.

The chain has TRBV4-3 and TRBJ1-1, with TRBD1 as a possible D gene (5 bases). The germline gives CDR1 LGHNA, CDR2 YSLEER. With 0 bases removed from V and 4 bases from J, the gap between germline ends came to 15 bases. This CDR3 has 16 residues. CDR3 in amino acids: CASSQDNGGLGTEAFF. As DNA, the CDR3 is TGCGCCAGCAGCCAAGATAATGGGGGGTTGGGCACTGAAGCTTTCTTT.

This chain's CDR3 is CASSNRQFRHEQYF. In DNA, the CDR3 is TGTGCCAGCAGTAATCGACAGTTCCGACACGAGCAGTACTTC. The V call is TRBV7-9, the J call TRBJ2-7, with a tentative D call TRBD1 (5 bases). Germline V gene sequence: CDR1 SEHNR, CDR2 FQNEAQ (reference sequence). Trimming pared 6 bases from V and 5 bases from J, leaving 17 bases between. The CDR3 is 14 amino acids.

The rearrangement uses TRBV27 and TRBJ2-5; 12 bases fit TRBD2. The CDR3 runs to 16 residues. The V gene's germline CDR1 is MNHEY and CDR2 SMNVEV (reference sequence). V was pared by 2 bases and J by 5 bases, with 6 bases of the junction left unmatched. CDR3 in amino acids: CASSLASGRAGETQYF. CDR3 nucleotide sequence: TGTGCCAGCAGTTTAGCTAGCGGGAGGGCCGGTGAGACCCAGTACTTC.

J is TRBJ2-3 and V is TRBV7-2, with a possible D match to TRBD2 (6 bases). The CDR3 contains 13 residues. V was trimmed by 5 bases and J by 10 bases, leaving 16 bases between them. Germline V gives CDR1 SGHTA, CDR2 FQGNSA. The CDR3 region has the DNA TGTGCCAGCAGCCCCCTTAGCCGCGGGGCGCAGTATTTT. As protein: CASSPLSRGAQYF. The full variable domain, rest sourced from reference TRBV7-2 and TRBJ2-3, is GAGVSQSPSNKVTEKGKDVELRCDPISGHTALYWYRQSLGQGLEFLIYFQGNSAPDKSGLPSDRFSAERTGGSVSTLTIQRTQQEDSAVYLCASSPLSRGAQYFGPGTRLTVL.

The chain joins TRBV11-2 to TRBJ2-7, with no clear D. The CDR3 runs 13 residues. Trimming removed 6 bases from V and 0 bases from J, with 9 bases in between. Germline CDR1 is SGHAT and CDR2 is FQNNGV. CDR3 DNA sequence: TGTGCCAGCAGAAAGGCGGCCTCCTACGAGCAGTACTTC. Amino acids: CASRKAASYEQYF.

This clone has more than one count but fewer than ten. CDR3 in amino acids: CASSLNGGQETQYF. CDR3 DNA: TGTGCCAGCAGCTTAAATGGGGGGCAAGAGACCCAGTACTTC. The chain is built from TRBV7-9 and TRBJ2-5; TRBD2 is a possible D gene (6 bases). The length of the CDR3 is 14 residues. V lost 2 bases and J 2 bases, leaving 9 bases between the germline ends. Germline V gene sequence: CDR1 SEHNR, CDR2 FQNEAQ (reference sequence). Based on the CDR3 plus reference TRBV7-9 and TRBJ2-5, the full variable domain is DTGVSQNPRHKITKRGQNVTFRCDPISEHNRLYWYRQTLGQGPEFLTYFQNEAQLEKSRLLSDRFSAERPKGSFSTLEIQRTEQGDSAMYLCASSLNGGQETQYFGPGTRLLVL.

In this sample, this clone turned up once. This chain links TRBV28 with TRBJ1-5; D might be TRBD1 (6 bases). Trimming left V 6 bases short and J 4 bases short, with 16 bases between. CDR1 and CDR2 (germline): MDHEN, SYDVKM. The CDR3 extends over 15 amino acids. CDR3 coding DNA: TGTGCCAGCAGAACGGACAGCCTACTTAATCAGCCCCAGCATTTT. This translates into CASRTDSLLNQPQHF.

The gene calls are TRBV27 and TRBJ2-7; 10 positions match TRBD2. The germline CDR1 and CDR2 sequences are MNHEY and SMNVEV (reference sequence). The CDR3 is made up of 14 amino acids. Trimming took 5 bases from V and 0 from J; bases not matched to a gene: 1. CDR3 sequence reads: CASSRTSGSYEQYF. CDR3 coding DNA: TGTGCCAGCAGTCGGACTAGCGGCTCCTACGAGCAGTACTTC.

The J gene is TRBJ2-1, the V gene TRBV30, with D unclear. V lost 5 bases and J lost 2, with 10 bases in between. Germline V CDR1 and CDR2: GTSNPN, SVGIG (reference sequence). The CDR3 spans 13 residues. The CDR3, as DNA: TGTGCCTGGTCCGCGAGAGCCTACAATGAGCAGTTCTTC. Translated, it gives CAWSARAYNEQFF.

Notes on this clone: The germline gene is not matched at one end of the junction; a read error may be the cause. The CDR3 spells CASSLGQEISNQPQHF. CDR3 DNA sequence: TGTGCCAGCAGTTTAGGACAGGAGATTAGCAATCAGCCCCAGCATTTT. The chain has TRBV7-9 and TRBJ1-5; TRBD1 agrees at 7 bases. This CDR3 comprises 16 residues. In germline, CDR1 is SEHNR, CDR2 FQNEAQ (reference sequence).

The CDR3 sequence: CASSRGGGADTGELFF. The CDR3 nucleotides are TGCGCCAGCAGCCGAGGCGGGGGGGCTGACACCGGGGAGCTGTTTTTT. The chain recombines TRBV4-1 with TRBJ2-2; 9 nucleotides align to TRBD2. The length of the CDR3 is 16 residues. The V segment lost 4 bases and the J segment 3 bases; nucleotides outside the gene matches: 6. The germline V gene has CDR1 MGHRA and CDR2 YSYEKL.

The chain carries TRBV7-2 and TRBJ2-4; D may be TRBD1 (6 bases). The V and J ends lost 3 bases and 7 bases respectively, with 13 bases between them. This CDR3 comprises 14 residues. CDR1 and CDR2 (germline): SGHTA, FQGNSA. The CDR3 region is CASSFGQGYNIQYF. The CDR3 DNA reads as TGTGCCAGCAGCTTTGGGCAGGGGTATAACATTCAGTACTTC.

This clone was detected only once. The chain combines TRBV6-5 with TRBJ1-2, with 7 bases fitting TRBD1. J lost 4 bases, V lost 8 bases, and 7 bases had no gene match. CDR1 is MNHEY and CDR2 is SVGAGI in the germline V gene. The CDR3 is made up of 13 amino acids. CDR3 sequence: CASARGKGYGYTF. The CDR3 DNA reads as TGTGCCAGCGCCAGGGGGAAAGGCTATGGCTACACCTTC.

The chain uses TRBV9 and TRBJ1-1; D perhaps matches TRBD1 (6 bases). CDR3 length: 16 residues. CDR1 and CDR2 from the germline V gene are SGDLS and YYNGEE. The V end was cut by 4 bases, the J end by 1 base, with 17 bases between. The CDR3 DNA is TGTGCCAGCAGCATTATGGGAGGGGGAGGGAACACTGAAGCTTTCTTT. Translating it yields CASSIMGGGGNTEAFF.

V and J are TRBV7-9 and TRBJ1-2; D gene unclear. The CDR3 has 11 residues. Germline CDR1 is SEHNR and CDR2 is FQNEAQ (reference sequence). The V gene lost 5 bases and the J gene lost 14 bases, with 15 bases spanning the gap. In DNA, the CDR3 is TGTGCCAGCAGCCCAGGCCAACACAAGACCTTC. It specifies CASSPGQHKTF.

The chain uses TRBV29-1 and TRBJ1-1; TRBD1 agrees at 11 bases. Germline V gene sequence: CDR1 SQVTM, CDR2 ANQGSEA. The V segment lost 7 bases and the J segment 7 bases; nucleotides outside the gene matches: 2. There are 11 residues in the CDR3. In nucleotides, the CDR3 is TGCAGCGGGACAGGGGGCGGTGAAGCTTTCTTT. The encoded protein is CSGTGGGEAFF.